Following are 11 T cell receptor beta chains from one sample sequenced in a study of T-cell memory formation after mild COVID-19 (TCRdb year 2021). The library was produced with 5' RACE. This sample was sequenced with an Illumina NovaSeq 6000. In-frame beta chains were kept once TCRdb had trimmed the public reads at Q25 with fastp and called clones with MiXCR. Each record represents a unique CDR3 protein, reported with the most common genes and DNA among its rows. This sample lists 350,000 to 500,000 distinct CDR3 sequences; 20% to 30% were detected once. The ten largest clones capture over 10% of the sample. Material for sequencing was PBMCs or a T cell subset sorted from them (not recorded which). These receptors were obtained from an adult woman who had mild COVID-19 (a few samples of this study predate the infection). The sample titles of this study are shuffled in the database, so cell type and time point are left out; the donor was told from shared clones.

This clonotype has a single count. This chain joins TRBV20-1 and TRBJ1-6; possible D gene TRBD1, 6 bases. The CDR3 has 11 residues. From germline, CDR1 is DFQATT and CDR2 SNEGSKA (reference sequence). This chain's CDR3 is CATDRDSPLHF. In nucleotides, the CDR3 is TGCGCGACGGACAGAGATTCACCCCTCCACTTT.

The gene calls are TRBV20-1 and TRBJ1-5; D perhaps matches TRBD1 (5 bases). This CDR3 spans 14 amino acids. V lost 3 bases and J 1 base, leaving 10 bases between the germline ends. From germline, CDR1 is DFQATT and CDR2 SNEGSKA (reference sequence). Here the CDR3 reads CSASGGMSNQPQHF. CDR3 nucleotides: TGCAGTGCTAGTGGGGGTATGAGCAATCAGCCCCAGCATTTT.

This chain joins TRBV11-2 and TRBJ1-2; D uncertain. CDR1 is SGHAT and CDR2 is FQNNGV in the germline V gene. The CDR3 loop spans 15 amino acids. Trimming pared 0 bases from V and 4 bases from J, leaving 12 bases between. In DNA, the CDR3 is TGTGCCAGCAGCTTAGATCACGTGGGGAGCTATGGCTACACCTTC. It translates to CASSLDHVGSYGYTF.

This clonotype showed up just a few times. J is TRBJ2-7 and V is TRBV6-6, with 7 bases that match TRBD1. CDR1 and CDR2 from the germline V gene are MNHNY and SVGAGI (reference sequence). The junction had 6 bases not matched to a gene; V was cut back by 2 bases and J by 5 bases. The CDR3 totals 14 residues. CDR3 in DNA: TGTGCCAGCAGTTACATGCTTACAGGGGACGAGCAGTACTTC. Translated, it gives CASSYMLTGDEQYF.

The chain carries TRBV6-5 and TRBJ2-5; TRBD2 agrees at 10 bases. V trimming: 9 bases; J trimming: 4 bases; junction bases outside the gene matches: 2. Germline CDR1 is MNHEY and CDR2 is SVGAGI. There are 12 residues in the CDR3. The CDR3 sequence is CASPSGRETQYF. The CDR3, as DNA: TGTGCCAGTCCTAGCGGGAGAGAGACCCAGTACTTC.

The J gene is TRBJ2-1, the V gene TRBV20-1; 10 nucleotides line up with TRBD2. CDR1 is DFQATT and CDR2 is SNEGSKA in the germline V gene (reference sequence). This CDR3 region has 13 residues. The trim removed 7 bases at V and 5 bases at J, leaving 5 bases unmatched. CDR3 in amino acids: CSGTGTSDNEQFF. CDR3 DNA: TGCAGTGGTACCGGGACTAGCGACAATGAGCAGTTCTTC.

In this sample, this clonotype turned up many times. The rearrangement uses TRBV20-1 and TRBJ2-1, with TRBD2 identical over 15 bases. CDR3 size: 14 residues. The V gene's germline CDR1 is DFQATT and CDR2 SNEGSKA (reference sequence). With 6 bases clipped from V and 12 bases from J, the junction kept 9 bases outside the gene matches. The CDR3 reads CSARGLAGGGTQFF. CDR3 bases: TGCAGTGCCCGGGGACTAGCGGGAGGAGGGACGCAGTTCTTC.

The V and J genes are TRBV7-2 and TRBJ1-2; D is unclear. The CDR3 consists of 12 residues. Looked up from germline, CDR1 is SGHTA and CDR2 is FQGNSA. V lost 1 base, J lost 8 bases, and 8 bases lay in between. The CDR3 DNA is TGTGCCAGCAGCTTAGGCTCCGGGGGCTACACCTTC. Protein sequence: CASSLGSGGYTF.

The CDR3 coding sequence is TGTGCCAGCAGTCCTCAGAAGTTGGGGGAGCTGTTTTTT. It codes for CASSPQKLGELFF. The chain uses TRBV6-2 or TRBV6-3 and TRBJ2-2; no reliable D call. Trimming took off 5 bases at V and 8 bases at J, with 12 bases between the two ends. From germline, CDR1 is MNHEY and CDR2 SVGEGT. The CDR3 is made up of 13 amino acids.

This clonotype was observed a handful of times. This chain uses TRBV6-2 or TRBV6-3 with TRBJ2-5, with 7 bases that match TRBD1. Per the germline V gene, CDR1 is MNHEY and CDR2 is SVGEGT. The junction had 11 bases not matched to a gene; V was cut back by 6 bases and J by 4 bases. The CDR3 length is 15 residues. The chain's CDR3 is CASRHDVTGLETQYF. The CDR3 DNA reads as TGTGCCAGCAGACATGACGTGACAGGGTTAGAGACCCAGTACTTC.

The chain joins TRBV6-4 to TRBJ2-3; no firm D call. Germline V lookup: CDR1 MRHNA, CDR2 SNTAGT. Trimming pared 4 bases from V and 0 bases from J, leaving 5 bases between. This CDR3 has 13 residues. CDR3 residues: CASSGSSTDTQYF. The CDR3 bases are TGTGCCAGCAGTGGATCTAGCACAGATACGCAGTATTTT.